A single sample gave rise to the 32 T cell receptor beta chains below, sequenced in a study of blood T cell repertoires in COVID-19. Using immunoSEQ multiplex PCR, the repertoire was profiled, and TCRdb retains in-frame clones only, with some absent. There are about 190,000 clones in the sample; approximately 91% occur only once, and 6.2% lies in the top ten. Sequencing was performed on peripheral blood. These receptors were collected from a woman in her thirties or forties who had recovered from COVID-19.

This sequence joins TRBV6-5 and TRBJ1-1, with 8 bases aligning to TRBD1. The CDR3 is 14 residues long. Germline-derived CDR1 and CDR2 are MNHEY and SVGAGI. V lost 6 bases, J lost 2 bases, and 5 bases stayed unmatched. For the CDR3, the DNA is TGTGCCAGCAGGCGGGACAGGATCAACACTGAAGCTTTCTTT. Translating it yields CASRRDRINTEAFF.

The chain uses TRBV7-6 and TRBJ2-2; 9 nucleotides match TRBD1. The CDR3 is 15 amino acids. Per germline, CDR1 SGHVS and CDR2 FNYEAQ. J gave up 5 bases and V 5 bases, and 6 bases lay outside the gene matches. DNA for the CDR3: TGTGCCAGCAGCCCCGGGACAGGGCCAACCGGGGAGCTGTTTTTT. Translation gives CASSPGTGPTGELFF.

The chain links TRBV6-6 to TRBJ1-4; a possible D gene is TRBD1 (5 bases). V lost 7 bases and J 3 bases, leaving 12 bases between the germline ends. This CDR3 is built from 14 residues. Germline V gene sequence: CDR1 MNHNY, CDR2 SVGAGI (reference sequence). The CDR3 region is CASTGAVANEKLFF. CDR3 coding DNA: TGTGCCAGCACTGGGGCTGTCGCTAATGAAAAACTGTTTTTT.

In this sample, this clone turned up once. The chain employs TRBV25-1 and TRBJ2-7; TRBD1 aligns across 8 bases. Trimming at V came to 6 bases and at J to 4 bases, leaving 8 bases not matched to a gene. Germline V gene lookup returns CDR1 MGHDK and CDR2 SYGVNS. The CDR3 runs 14 residues. DNA for the CDR3: TGTGCCAGCAGGGGCCTGACAGGGGCATACGAGCAGTACTTC. Its translation: CASRGLTGAYEQYF.

This rearrangement joins TRBV28 to TRBJ2-7; a weak D match, TRBD1 (5 bases). The germline gives CDR1 MDHEN, CDR2 SYDVKM. Trimming left V 5 bases short and J 3 bases short, with 20 bases between. CDR3 size: 16 residues. CDR3 region: CASSNPRAGYIYEQYF. The CDR3 nucleotides are TGTGCCAGCAGTAATCCCCGGGCAGGGTATATCTACGAGCAGTACTTC.

The genes are TRBV28 and TRBJ1-2; TRBD1 aligns across 7 bases. The CDR3 consists of 14 residues. Germline assignment: CDR1 MDHEN and CDR2 SYDVKM. V was pared by 4 bases and J by 4 bases, with 6 bases of the junction left unmatched. The CDR3 DNA reads as TGTGCCAGCAGTTCCGACAGGGCCTTCTATGGCTACACCTTC. Protein sequence: CASSSDRAFYGYTF.

This clone has only one observation. This sequence joins TRBV28 and TRBJ1-5; no clear D. Deletions cut 6 bases from V and 4 bases from J, with 7 bases between. The CDR3 extends over 12 amino acids. From germline, CDR1 is MDHEN and CDR2 SYDVKM. In DNA, the CDR3 is TGTGCCAGCAGCTTACTTAATCAGCCCCAGCATTTT. Amino acids: CASSLLNQPQHF.

The chain is built from TRBV7-6 and TRBJ2-7; the match to TRBD2 covers 10 bases. Germline-derived CDR1 and CDR2 are SGHVS and FNYEAQ. V lost 2 bases to trimming and J lost 5 bases; unmatched junction nucleotides: 6. The CDR3 length is 15 residues. In DNA, the CDR3 is TGTGCCAGCAGCTTATCTGAGCGGGAGGGCGACGAGCAGTACTTC. The encoded protein is CASSLSEREGDEQYF. The whole variable domain, remainder taken from reference TRBV7-6 and TRBJ2-7, is GAGVSQSPRYKVTKRGQDVALRCDPISGHVSLYWYRQALGQGPEFLTYFNYEAQQDKSGLPNDRFSAERPEGSISTLTIQRTEQRDSAMYRCASSLSEREGDEQYFGPGTRLTVT.

V usage is TRBV9 and J usage is TRBJ1-2; tentatively, D is TRBD1 (6 bases). Germline values: CDR1 SGDLS, CDR2 YYNGEE. V was trimmed by 4 bases and J by 0 bases, leaving 10 bases between them. The CDR3 totals 14 residues. CDR3: CASSYRTANYGYTF. Here the CDR3 DNA reads TGTGCCAGCAGCTATAGGACAGCTAACTATGGCTACACCTTC. Full variable domain (rest looked up from reference TRBV9 and TRBJ1-2): DSGVTQTPKHLITATGQRVTLRCSPRSGDLSVYWYQQSLDQGLQFLIQYYNGEERAKGNILERFSAQQFPDLHSELNLSSLELGDSALYFCASSYRTANYGYTFGSGTRLTVV.

The genes are TRBV27 and TRBJ2-7; D uncertain. The germline gives CDR1 MNHEY, CDR2 SMNVEV (reference sequence). V lost 3 bases to trimming and J lost 3 bases, with 9 bases between them. This CDR3 comprises 13 residues. CDR3: CASSLGLIYEQYF. CDR3 in DNA: TGTGCCAGCAGTTTGGGCCTGATCTACGAGCAGTACTTC.

The rearrangement links TRBV18 to TRBJ2-7; D remains ambiguous. Trimming shortened V by 6 bases and J by 3 bases, and 6 bases separated the two germline ends. Germline assignment: CDR1 KGHSH and CDR2 LQKENI. This CDR3 contains 11 residues. CDR3 DNA sequence: TGTGCCAGCTCGTCCCGCTACGAGCAGTACTTC. Amino acids: CASSSRYEQYF.

The rearrangement links TRBV29-1 to TRBJ2-7; 7 positions agree with TRBD2. The length of the CDR3 is 14 residues. V gave up 4 bases and J gave up 0 bases; unmatched junction bases: 6. Looked up from germline, CDR1 is SQVTM and CDR2 is ANQGSEA. The CDR3 loop reads CSVGELANSYEQYF. CDR3 in DNA: TGCAGCGTTGGAGAACTAGCGAACTCCTACGAGCAGTACTTC.

This clone was observed a handful of times. The V and J genes are TRBV2 and TRBJ1-1; 10 bases match TRBD1. This CDR3 has 12 amino acids. Trimming cost V 11 bases and J 4 bases; bases outside gene matches: 4. CDR1 and CDR2 from the germline V gene are SNHLY and FYNNEI. The CDR3 protein is CASGQGGTEAFF. CDR3 in DNA: TGTGCCTCAGGACAGGGGGGCACTGAAGCTTTCTTT.

V is TRBV3-1 (or the pseudogene TRBV3-2) and J is TRBJ1-1; 8 bases match TRBD1. The V segment lost 1 base and the J segment 11 bases; nucleotides outside the gene matches: 6. This CDR3 region has 13 residues. Germline values: CDR1 LGHDT, CDR2 YNNKEL (reference sequence). The DNA of the CDR3 is TGTGCCAGCAGCCAAGGACAGGGGCGTGATGCTTTCTTT. As protein: CASSQGQGRDAFF.

The rearrangement joins TRBV19 to TRBJ1-6; D might be TRBD1 (6 bases). The CDR3 length is 14 residues. Germline V lookup: CDR1 LNHDA, CDR2 SQIVND (reference sequence). V was shortened by 10 bases and J by 7 bases, with 17 bases between the two germline ends. CDR3 in DNA: TGTGCCACTACCGGGACACAGGAAAATTCACCCCTCCACTTT. As protein: CATTGTQENSPLHF.

DNA for the CDR3: TGTGCCAGCAGCCGGGACAGGGGTACGCAGTATTTT. The encoded protein is CASSRDRGTQYF. This chain joins TRBV12-3 or TRBV12-4 and TRBJ2-3; 10 bases are a match to TRBD1. Trimming at V came to 6 bases and at J to 8 bases, leaving 2 bases not matched to a gene. The CDR3 is 12 amino acids.

V usage is TRBV27 and J usage is TRBJ1-6, with 7 bases that match TRBD1. V shed 2 bases and J 8 bases; nucleotides not matched to a gene: 6. The CDR3 extends over 15 amino acids. Germline lookup yields CDR1 MNHEY and CDR2 SMNVEV (reference sequence). CDR3 DNA: TGTGCCAGCAGTTTACGTCGACAGGGAGATTCACCCCTCCACTTT. Translated: CASSLRRQGDSPLHF.

This chain connects TRBV7-8 to TRBJ1-4; D is ambiguous. Germline V CDR1 and CDR2: SGHVS, FQNEAQ. Trimming removed 2 bases at V and 0 bases at J, with 13 bases between. The CDR3 consists of 17 residues. Written as DNA, the CDR3 is TGTGCCAGCAGCTTAAAGTTCACTGATGCAACTAATGAAAAACTGTTTTTT. Encoded protein: CASSLKFTDATNEKLFF.

The rearrangement uses TRBV6-1 and TRBJ2-7; TRBD2 might be the D (6 bases). Trimming cost V 1 base and J 0 bases, with 10 bases left between them. The CDR3 spans 15 residues. Looked up from germline, CDR1 is MNHNS and CDR2 is SASEGT. CDR3 region: CASSEVDSGSYEQYF. Written as DNA, the CDR3 is TGTGCCAGCAGTGAAGTCGATAGCGGCTCCTACGAGCAGTACTTC.

The V call is TRBV19, the J call TRBJ2-7, with 13 nucleotides matching TRBD2. The length of the CDR3 is 17 residues. Germline V gene lookup returns CDR1 LNHDA and CDR2 SQIVND (reference sequence). With 6 bases clipped from V and 4 bases from J, the junction kept 12 bases outside the gene matches. The CDR3 bases are TGTGCCAGTAGCAGAGGACTAGCGGGAGTGGGGCCATACGAGCAGTACTTC. Its protein product is CASSRGLAGVGPYEQYF.

This clone was observed at least ten times. The chain uses TRBV6-4 and TRBJ2-2, with unresolved D. The CDR3 runs to 14 residues. Germline-derived CDR1 and CDR2 are MRHNA and SNTAGT. V gave up 0 bases and J gave up 7 bases, with 9 bases separating them. This CDR3 reads CASSDSAEVGELFF. The CDR3 coding sequence is TGTGCCAGCAGTGACTCGGCAGAAGTCGGGGAGCTGTTTTTT.

V and J are TRBV19 and TRBJ1-6, with TRBD1 matching 7 bases. The CDR3 covers 15 residues. Losses at the gene ends were 5 bases for V and 8 bases for J; bases not matched to a gene: 9. The germline V gene encodes CDR1 LNHDA and CDR2 SQIVND (reference sequence). For the CDR3, the DNA is TGTGCCAGTAGTTTGGGTCAAGGGGGCGATTCACCCCTCCACTTT. Protein sequence: CASSLGQGGDSPLHF.

This clone has just a few counts. The V and J genes are TRBV7-8 and TRBJ1-2; TRBD1 aligns across 11 bases. Per the germline V gene, CDR1 is SGHVS and CDR2 is FQNEAQ. CDR3 length equals 15 residues. Trimming at V came to 5 bases and at J to 8 bases, leaving 10 bases not matched to a gene. CDR3 DNA sequence: TGTGCCAGCAGCCTATGGACAGGGGGCGCCGGGGGCTACACCTTC. The encoded protein is CASSLWTGGAGGYTF.

The CDR3 nucleotides are TGTGCCAGCAGCGTGACAGGGGGGAATGAAAAACTGTTTTTT. It specifies CASSVTGGNEKLFF. The gene calls are TRBV2 and TRBJ1-4; TRBD1 aligns across 9 bases. The CDR3 extends over 14 amino acids. Germline values: CDR1 SNHLY, CDR2 FYNNEI. Trimming cost V 6 bases and J 5 bases; bases outside gene matches: 4.

This clone appeared a few times. V gene TRBV6-1 combines with J gene TRBJ2-1; 7 nucleotides agree with TRBD2. The CDR3 contains 15 residues. V lost 2 bases, J lost 6 bases, and 7 bases stayed unmatched. Germline CDR1 and CDR2: MNHNS and SASEGT. The CDR3: CASSEQGGSPNEQFF. Written as DNA, the CDR3 is TGTGCCAGCAGTGAACAGGGCGGGAGTCCCAATGAGCAGTTCTTC.

The rearrangement uses TRBV2 and TRBJ1-1; D remains ambiguous. The germline CDR1 and CDR2 sequences are SNHLY and FYNNEI. V lost 5 bases, J lost 5 bases, and 24 bases lay in between. This CDR3 is 17 amino acids long. Here the CDR3 DNA reads TGTGCCAGCAGTAGAGAATTTCCGCAGGTCTTTGAGACTGAAGCTTTCTTT. It encodes CASSREFPQVFETEAFF.

The V and J genes are TRBV5-6 and TRBJ1-2, with D possibly matching TRBD1 (6 bases). CDR1 and CDR2 from the germline V gene are SGHDT and YYEEEE. Trimming cost V 4 bases and J 8 bases, with 21 bases left between them. The CDR3 has 15 residues. In nucleotides, the CDR3 is TGTGCCAGCAGCCGACCGGGACACGGGTTCGGCGGCTACACCTTC. Translated, it gives CASSRPGHGFGGYTF.

J is TRBJ1-5 and V is TRBV19; D perhaps matches TRBD1 (5 bases). The CDR3 totals 15 residues. Trimming pared 3 bases from V and 2 bases from J, leaving 11 bases between. CDR1 and CDR2 from the germline V gene are LNHDA and SQIVND (reference sequence). This CDR3 reads CASSIRGVGNQPQHF. CDR3 bases: TGTGCCAGTAGTATTAGGGGCGTCGGCAATCAGCCCCAGCATTTT.

V is TRBV3-1 (or the pseudogene TRBV3-2) and J is TRBJ1-6, with 10 bases matching TRBD1. The germline V gene has CDR1 LGHDT and CDR2 YNNKEL (reference sequence). CDR3 length equals 16 residues. V was pared by 5 bases and J by 8 bases, with 9 bases of the junction left unmatched. The CDR3 protein is CASSSRDRGLDSPLHF. The DNA for the CDR3 is TGTGCCAGCAGCTCCCGCGACAGGGGGCTAGATTCACCCCTCCACTTT.

The rearrangement joins TRBV27 to TRBJ2-1; 12 nucleotides agree with TRBD1. Germline V gene lookup returns CDR1 MNHEY and CDR2 SMNVEV (reference sequence). CDR3 size: 14 residues. Losses at the gene ends were 5 bases for V and 8 bases for J; bases not matched to a gene: 4. The CDR3 bases are TGTGCCAGCAGTCCCTGGGACAGGGGGCATGAGCAGTTCTTC. This gives the protein CASSPWDRGHEQFF.

This chain uses TRBV6-1 with TRBJ1-2; TRBD1 agrees at 10 bases. CDR1 is MNHNS, CDR2 SASEGT, per germline. With V trimmed by 4 bases and J by 3 bases, 8 bases remained unmatched. This CDR3 is built from 16 residues. CDR3 nucleotides: TGTGCCAGCAGTGTACCTTGGGACAGGGGTGACTATGGCTACACCTTC. This codes for CASSVPWDRGDYGYTF.

The chain has TRBV19 and TRBJ1-1; tentative D call: TRBD1 (6 bases). The germline CDR1 and CDR2 sequences are LNHDA and SQIVND (reference sequence). CDR3 length: 13 residues. V shed 6 bases and J shed 7 bases, with 15 bases lying between them. The CDR3 here is CASRDSHLVEAFF. The DNA of the CDR3 is TGTGCCAGTAGGGACAGTCATCTAGTTGAAGCTTTCTTT.